Following are 22 T cell receptor beta chains from one sample sequenced in a study of T cells in Graves' hyperthyroidism and ophthalmopathy. Regions amplified from RNA transcripts were the TCR beta CDR3 regions. TCR CDR3 regions were first amplified by RT-PCR with HTBI primers. TCRdb re-derived calls from the multiplex PCR reads in MiXCR, one entry per CDR3 protein. The sample includes about 620,000 distinct CDR3 sequences, 16% of them seen just once. Source material: blood. The source of these receptors is a woman between 25 and 40 years old with Graves' hyperthyroidism.

This clonotype came up many times. The rearrangement links TRBV30 to TRBJ2-3; no clear D. The CDR3 totals 15 residues. V shed 1 base and J shed 0 bases, with 11 bases lying between them. CDR1 is GTSNPN and CDR2 is SVGIG in the germline V gene (reference sequence). CDR3 bases: TGTGCCTGGAGTGCCTCGGCAGCTAGCACAGATACGCAGTATTTT. Its protein product is CAWSASAASTDTQYF.

This clonotype was recorded at least ten times. The chain uses TRBV28 and TRBJ2-7; TRBD1 might be the D (5 bases). V was pared by 2 bases and J by 4 bases, with 9 bases between. The germline V gene encodes CDR1 MDHEN and CDR2 SYDVKM. The length of the CDR3 is 13 residues. The CDR3 reads CASSLVREYEQYF. CDR3 DNA sequence: TGTGCCAGCAGTTTAGTCAGGGAATACGAGCAGTACTTC.

The table lists this clonotype with many counts. This chain uses TRBV28 with TRBJ1-2; D uncertain. Germline lookup yields CDR1 MDHEN and CDR2 SYDVKM. CDR3 length equals 14 residues. V lost 3 bases to trimming and J lost 4 bases, with 12 bases between them. The CDR3 bases are TGTGCCAGCAGTTTGGGGAGTTGGGCCTATGGCTACACCTTC. It encodes CASSLGSWAYGYTF.

This clonotype has a count of ten or more. The chain carries TRBV28 and TRBJ1-2; tentative D call: TRBD1 (5 bases). CDR3 length: 16 residues. V lost 2 bases, J lost 0 bases, and 13 bases lay in between. Per germline, CDR1 MDHEN and CDR2 SYDVKM. The CDR3 spells CASSLGLGPSNYGYTF. The CDR3 DNA reads TGTGCCAGCAGTTTAGGGTTGGGACCTTCTAACTATGGCTACACCTTC.

In this sample, this clonotype turned up a few times. V usage is TRBV7-9 and J usage is TRBJ2-1; possible D gene TRBD2, 7 bases. V lost 8 bases, J lost 9 bases, and 17 bases lay in between. The germline gives CDR1 SEHNR, CDR2 FQNEAQ (reference sequence). The CDR3 loop spans 13 amino acids. The CDR3 coding sequence is TGTGCCAGCGCCAGGGGAGGGCGGGGTGAGCAGTTCTTC. Translated: CASARGGRGEQFF.

This clonotype came up a few times. The rearrangement joins TRBV20-1 to TRBJ1-1; 9 nucleotides agree with TRBD1. CDR1 is DFQATT, CDR2 SNEGSKA, per germline (reference sequence). J lost 5 bases, V lost 6 bases, and 7 bases had no gene match. This CDR3 region has 13 residues. CDR3 amino acids: CSAPTGGLTEAFF. The CDR3, as DNA: TGCAGTGCCCCGACAGGGGGTCTGACTGAAGCTTTCTTT.

This clonotype was counted ten times or more. The V gene is TRBV7-8, the J gene TRBJ2-1; the D gene is possibly TRBD2 (5 bases). V was clipped by 6 bases and J by 9 bases, with 12 bases between them. CDR1 is SGHVS, CDR2 FQNEAQ, per germline. The CDR3 loop spans 12 amino acids. The CDR3 nucleotides are TGTGCCAGCAGGGCAGCGGTCAGTGAGCAGTTCTTC. Translation: CASRAAVSEQFF. The complete variable domain, with remaining parts taken from reference TRBV7-8 and TRBJ2-1, reads GAGVSQSPRYKVAKRGQDVALRCDPISGHVSLFWYQQALGQGPEFLTYFQNEAQLDKSGLPSDRFFAERPEGSVSTLKIQRTQQEDSAVYLCASRAAVSEQFFGPGTRLTVL.

This clonotype has ten or more counts. This sequence joins TRBV28 and TRBJ2-5, with TRBD1 matching over 8 bases. The germline V gene encodes CDR1 MDHEN and CDR2 SYDVKM. Germline trimming cut 6 bases from V and 3 bases from J; bases unmatched to any gene: 6. This CDR3 spans 14 amino acids. Written as DNA, the CDR3 is TGTGCCAGCAGAAGACAGGGGTCTGAAGAGACCCAGTACTTC. Translating gives CASRRQGSEETQYF.

Ten or more counts support this clonotype. V and J are TRBV28 and TRBJ1-5; TRBD1 agrees at 8 bases. Germline V gene data show CDR1 as MDHEN and CDR2 as SYDVKM. J lost 2 bases, V lost 7 bases, and 10 bases had no gene match. This CDR3 has 16 amino acids. The CDR3 loop reads CASTPTGGFGNQPQHF. CDR3 DNA: TGTGCCAGCACCCCCACAGGGGGATTCGGCAATCAGCCCCAGCATTTT.

The chain recombines TRBV20-1 with TRBJ2-3; D is possibly TRBD2 (6 bases). V gave up 3 bases and J gave up 8 bases, with 12 bases separating them. Germline CDR1 and CDR2: DFQATT and SNEGSKA (reference sequence). The CDR3 consists of 12 residues. CDR3 sequence reads: CSASGFGSTQYF. The CDR3 bases are TGCAGTGCTAGCGGGTTCGGGAGTACGCAGTATTTT.

As regards this clonotype: Given a much more abundant clone one base away, this may be a read error. This chain joins TRBV6-5 and TRBJ2-7; D is perhaps TRBD2 (5 bases). The CDR3 is 12 amino acids. CDR1 is MNHEY and CDR2 is SVGAGI in the germline V gene. As DNA, the CDR3 is TGTGCCGGCAGTTACGAGGGTAGCGAGCAGTACTTC. Its protein is CAGSYEGSEQYF.

This clonotype was detected ten times or more. This chain uses TRBV27 with TRBJ2-7, with a possible D match to TRBD2 (5 bases). V was shortened by 4 bases and J by 0 bases, with 7 bases between the two germline ends. CDR1 is MNHEY and CDR2 is SMNVEV in the germline V gene (reference sequence). CDR3 length: 13 residues. The CDR3 here is CASSYRGSYEQYF. DNA for the CDR3: TGTGCCAGCAGTTATCGGGGCTCCTACGAGCAGTACTTC.

This clonotype came up many times. This rearrangement joins TRBV6-6 to TRBJ1-2; D call uncertain. Trimming pared 2 bases from V and 4 bases from J, leaving 14 bases between. The CDR3 covers 15 residues. CDR1 and CDR2 (germline): MNHNY, SVGAGI (reference sequence). CDR3 sequence: CASSYAASGVYGYTF. CDR3 bases: TGTGCCAGCAGTTACGCTGCGAGTGGGGTCTATGGCTACACCTTC.

This clonotype was seen ten or more times. The J gene is TRBJ2-3, the V gene TRBV20-1; TRBD2 matches at 11 bases. The trim removed 6 bases at V and 1 base at J, leaving 3 bases unmatched. Germline V gene data show CDR1 as DFQATT and CDR2 as SNEGSKA (reference sequence). CDR3 length: 14 residues. The CDR3 region has the DNA TGCAGTGCGCCGGGACTAGCGGGCACAGATACGCAGTATTTT. It codes for CSAPGLAGTDTQYF.

This clonotype occurred many times. V gene TRBV10-3 combines with J gene TRBJ2-1; D gene unclear. Germline V gives CDR1 ENHRY, CDR2 SYGVKD. The V end was cut by 1 base, the J end by 9 bases, with 7 bases between. This CDR3 is built from 12 residues. The CDR3 sequence: CAISELRIEQFF. The CDR3 DNA is TGTGCCATCAGTGAGTTGAGGATTGAGCAGTTCTTC.

In its sample, this clonotype was seen many times. The rearrangement joins TRBV11-2 to TRBJ1-4; possible D gene TRBD1, 6 bases. In germline, CDR1 is SGHAT, CDR2 FQNNGV. The CDR3 runs 15 residues. The germline V and J ends were trimmed by 4 bases and 4 bases, with 13 bases remaining between them. The CDR3 loop reads CASSSGQNLNEKLFF. CDR3 DNA: TGTGCCAGCAGCTCCGGACAGAACCTTAATGAAAAACTGTTTTTT.

This clonotype was seen at least ten times. The chain employs TRBV6-6 and TRBJ2-3, with 10 bases lining up with TRBD2. The CDR3 consists of 17 residues. Germline CDR1 is MNHNY and CDR2 is SVGAGI (reference sequence). The ends lost 0 bases at V and 5 bases at J; junction bases unmatched: 8. CDR3 sequence: CASSYSFPSGSLDTQYF. CDR3 nucleotides: TGTGCCAGCAGTTACTCGTTCCCTAGCGGGAGCTTAGATACGCAGTATTTT.

Only a few counts were recorded for this clonotype. The V and J genes are TRBV20-1 and TRBJ2-1, with TRBD2 matching over 11 bases. V gave up 0 bases and J gave up 12 bases; unmatched junction bases: 13. The length of the CDR3 is 16 residues. Germline assignment: CDR1 DFQATT and CDR2 SNEGSKA (reference sequence). CDR3 in DNA: TGCAGTGCTAGAGATCTAGCGGGAGGCATATTAGTCTGGCAGTTCTTC. Residues: CSARDLAGGILVWQFF.

Only a few counts were recorded for this clonotype. The chain links TRBV6-1 to TRBJ2-6, with 10 bases fitting TRBD1. This CDR3 comprises 18 residues. Germline V gene sequence: CDR1 MNHNS, CDR2 SASEGT. J lost 0 bases, V lost 2 bases, and 4 bases had no gene match. This CDR3 is CASSERTGGLSGANVLTF. The DNA for the CDR3 is TGTGCCAGCAGTGAACGGACAGGGGGTCTCTCTGGGGCCAACGTCCTGACTTTC.

The chain joins TRBV9 to TRBJ2-2; D possibly corresponds to TRBD2 (6 bases). The CDR3 has 15 residues. The germline V gene has CDR1 SGDLS and CDR2 YYNGEE. Deletions cut 1 base from V and 5 bases from J, with 12 bases between. The CDR3 loop reads CASSVTSGRTGELFF. In DNA form, the CDR3 reads TGTGCCAGCAGCGTAACAAGTGGGAGGACCGGGGAGCTGTTTTTT.

This clonotype was picked up a small number of times. V and J are TRBV4-1 and TRBJ2-7; no reliable D call. V shed 2 bases and J shed 2 bases, with 7 bases lying between them. Germline V gene lookup returns CDR1 MGHRA and CDR2 YSYEKL. This CDR3 comprises 13 residues. CDR3 coding DNA: TGCGCCAGCAGCCAACAAAGCGCCTACGAGCAGTACTTC. Amino acid sequence: CASSQQSAYEQYF.

This clonotype was observed a few times. The chain employs TRBV18 and TRBJ1-3, with 7 positions matching TRBD1. The length of the CDR3 is 16 residues. The germline CDR1 and CDR2 sequences are KGHSH and LQKENI. Trimming at V came to 3 bases and at J to 1 base, leaving 6 bases not matched to a gene. CDR3 DNA sequence: TGTGCCAGCTCACCGACAGGGTCGAATTCTGGAAACACCATATATTTT. Translation gives CASSPTGSNSGNTIYF.